Here is one T cell receptor (beta chain) with its context. The CDR3 extends over 16 amino acids. CDR1 MNHNS and CDR2 SASEGT come from the germline V gene. V gave up 3 bases and J gave up 9 bases; unmatched junction bases: 8. Original analysis: The assay estimated nucleated cells by amplifying reference gene primers. Some clones are missing from TCRdb's copy, which holds only in-frame ones; the method was immunoSEQ multiplex PCR. V, J and clone size were drawn from that table, and D and trimming were deduced from the DNA. The repertoire holds roughly 120,000 clones, with approximately 80% as singletons. The data are from a study of blood T cell repertoires in COVID-19.

This receptor was identified in a man aged 65 to 79 with acute or convalescent COVID-19. The rearrangement joins TRBV6-1 to TRBJ1-6; the match to TRBD1 covers 10 bases. The sample comprised peripheral blood. The CDR3 protein is CASSDLDRGWISPLHF. The CDR3 coding sequence is TGTGCCAGCAGTGACTTGGACAGGGGGTGGATTTCACCCCTCCACTTT.